Included here is one T cell receptor (beta chain) sequence, with context. Its matching antigen is unknown. These data come from a study of PD-L1 blockade in urothelial cancer. Study-wide background: About 90% of the roughly 29 patients were males with bladder-origin urothelial cancer.

Synthetic TCR analog templates were spiked into all PCRs individually. The repertoire was sequenced with immunoSEQ multiplex PCR; TCRdb's copy has only in-frame clones and lacks some. The sample records 30,000 to 50,000 clones, around 89% being singletons. Trimming removed 4 bases from V and 6 bases from J; junction bases left unmatched: 8. Germline lookup yields CDR1 MNHNS and CDR2 SASEGT. This CDR3 is built from 17 residues. Overall study findings and caveats: Prediction of better survival came from below-median pretreatment blood TCR clonality. Durable-benefit patients expanded tumor-associated blood clones more at 3 weeks.

The chain uses TRBV6-1 and TRBJ2-2, with TRBD2 identical over 13 bases. The sequenced sample was PBMCs, obtained around atezolizumab (anti-PD-L1) treatment. This clonotype was sampled from a man between 60 and 75 years old with urothelial cancer. The CDR3 DNA reads as TGTGCCAGCAGTGGGGGACTAGCGGGGAACCGACCCGGGGAGCTGTTTTTT. Amino acids: CASSGGLAGNRPGELFF.